This passage covers 2 T cell receptor beta chains from one sample sequenced in a study of post-analysis software for immune sequencing data. Findings and caveats of the study: The study found TRBV5-6, TRBV5-1 and TRBV20-1 among several TRBV segments more frequent in patients than controls.

Which antigens these TCRs recognize remains unknown. Prepared libraries of TCR beta cDNA carried unique molecular identifiers. TCRdb reprocessed the PCR reads via MiXCR and lists one record per CDR3 protein. In the table there are roughly 650,000 distinct CDR3 sequences, roughly three fifths of which are singletons. The material sequenced was blood. Every receptor here comes from a girl aged 2 to 10 with multiple sclerosis.

In its sample, this clonotype was seen once. The chain couples TRBV7-2 to TRBJ2-5; D may be TRBD2 (6 bases). TRBJ2-7 explains the end of the DNA better; the J call may be wrong. The CDR3 spans 16 residues. Per the germline V gene, CDR1 is SGHTA and CDR2 is FQGNSA. The CDR3 here is CASSLASLANYYEQYF. The DNA for the CDR3 is TGTGCCAGCAGCTTAGCGTCCCTAGCGAACTACTACGAGCAGTACTTC.

A few counts support this clonotype. The gene calls are TRBV5-1 and TRBJ2-4; TRBD2 aligns across 10 bases. CDR3 length equals 16 residues. V was clipped by 2 bases and J by 5 bases; unmatched bases: 7. Germline V gives CDR1 SGHRS, CDR2 YFSETQ. CDR3: CASSFGSGRAENIQYF. CDR3 DNA sequence: TGCGCCAGCAGCTTTGGCAGCGGGAGGGCCGAAAACATTCAGTACTTC.